A selection of T cell receptor beta chains follows, all from one sample in a study of identical twins. TCRdb redid the calling of the 5' RACE reads with MiXCR, one entry per CDR3 protein. In the table there are under 350,000 distinct CDR3 sequences, more than 8% of which are singletons. The sample was also reused in another study, on yellow fever vaccine responses in identical twins.

Source material: CD8+ T cells sorted from blood. Receptors were obtained from a young woman in good health. The CDR3 runs from the conserved cysteine through the conserved F or W. D genes are given only for firm matches. Rows may omit the clone size; those that give it use once, few, many or a size class.

>TRBV29-1|-|TRBJ2-2|-
TGCAGCGTTAAGGGCGAGGCCGGGGAGCTGTTTTTT
CSVKGEAGELFF
>TRBV27|many|TRBJ2-1|-
TGTGCCAGCAGTTTATTGGGGGGCTCCTACAATGAGCAGTTCTTC
CASSLLGGSYNEQFF
>TRBV7-8|few|TRBJ2-7|TRBD1
TGTGCCAGCAGCTTAGCCACAGGGGACGAGCAGTACTTC
CASSLATGDEQYF
>TRBV4-3|many|TRBJ2-6|-
TGCGCCAGCAGCCAAGAGGAAGGGGCTGGGGCCAACGTCCTGACTTTC
CASSQEEGAGANVLTF
>TRBV6-2/TRBV6-3|-|TRBJ2-7|-
TGTGCCAGCAGTCTCTCTCTAACCTACGAGCAGTACTTC
CASSLSLTYEQYF
>TRBV30|-|TRBJ2-7|-
TGTGCCTGGAGTGTCAACCGGGGCGCTTACGAGCAGTACTTC
CAWSVNRGAYEQYF
>TRBV29-1|many|TRBJ2-7|TRBD1
TGCAGCGTTGAAGATCCAGGGACAGAGAGTTACGAGCAGTACTTC
CSVEDPGTESYEQYF
>TRBV4-3|many|TRBJ2-7|-
TGCGCCAGCAGCCAGGAACCGATAAAGTCGAACGAGCAGTACTTC
CASSQEPIKSNEQYF
>TRBV10-3|many|TRBJ2-3|TRBD2
TGTGCCATCAGTGAGTCGGGCGGGGGGAACACAGATACGCAGTATTTT
CAISESGGGNTDTQYF
>TRBV7-9|many|TRBJ2-1|-
TGTGCCAGCAGCTTCATGGGGGACAATGAGCAGTTCTTC
CASSFMGDNEQFF
>TRBV20-1|few|TRBJ1-1|TRBD1
TGCAGTGCTACGACAGGGAAGGCCACTGAAGCTTTCTTT
CSATTGKATEAFF
>TRBV11-2|-|TRBJ2-5|TRBD2
TGTGCCAGCAGCGAAGGACTAGCGGGGGGGCCCCGGGAGACCCAGTACTTC
CASSEGLAGGPRETQYF
>TRBV3-1|-|TRBJ1-1|-
TGTGCCAGCAGCCCTCCCTTTGGGGAAAGCACTGAAGCTTTCTTT
CASSPPFGESTEAFF
>TRBV4-1|-|TRBJ2-7|-
TGCGCCAGCAGCCAAGATTTAGCAGCCCTCATCTACGAGCAGTACTTC
CASSQDLAALIYEQYF
>TRBV7-9|few|TRBJ1-2|-
TGTGCCAGCAGCCAAGGGGGCTACACCTTC
CASSQGGYTF
>TRBV28|many|TRBJ2-7|-
TGTGCCAGCAGTTCCCCGAGGGGGATCCCTCCATACGAGCAGTACTTC
CASSSPRGIPPYEQYF
>TRBV9|-|TRBJ2-5|TRBD1
TGTGCCAGCAGCGTAGGACAGGGGGCCGGCGAGACCCAGTACTTC
CASSVGQGAGETQYF
>TRBV12-3/TRBV12-4|many|TRBJ2-7|-
TGTGCCAGCAGTCCCTCCGTTCTGGTCTCCTACGAGCAGTACTTC
CASSPSVLVSYEQYF
>TRBV4-3|many|TRBJ2-7|-
TGCGCCAGCAGCCAAGATGCTGGGGGAGGAGCGTACGAGCAGTACTTC
CASSQDAGGGAYEQYF
>TRBV6-2/TRBV6-3|-|TRBJ2-3|-
TGTGCCAGCAGTTACGAGACGGAGCCGCAGGATACGCAGTATTTT
CASSYETEPQDTQYF
>TRBV6-2/TRBV6-3|many|TRBJ2-1|-
TGTGCCAGCAGTTACGCGAGTACTCAGAAGTTCTTC
CASSYASTQKFF
>TRBV7-9|-|TRBJ2-7|-
TGTGCCAGCAGCTTGAACCAGGGGCTAGACGAGCAGTACTTC
CASSLNQGLDEQYF
>TRBV7-3|-|TRBJ2-6|TRBD1
TGTGCCAGCAGCTTAAAAGGTTCCGGGACAGGGTCCCTCTCTGGGGCCAACGTCCTGACTTTC
CASSLKGSGTGSLSGANVLTF
>TRBV7-9|many|TRBJ2-3|TRBD2
TGTGCCAGCAGCTCCGGGACTAGATTGCGCACAGATACGCAGTATTTT
CASSSGTRLRTDTQYF
>TRBV3-1|few|TRBJ2-5|TRBD1
TGTGCCAGCAGCCAAGATTTCGGGACAGGGAATCGAGAGACCCAGTACTTC
CASSQDFGTGNRETQYF
>TRBV7-8|few|TRBJ2-7|TRBD2
TGTGCCAGCAGCTTAGGGCGGGGGAAGATCATGGGTTGGGAGCAGTACTTC
CASSLGRGKIMGWEQYF
>TRBV2|-|TRBJ2-2|-
TGTGCCAGCCGCCTAAGGCGAGCGGGCGGACCGAACACCGGGGAGCTGTTTTTT
CASRLRRAGGPNTGELFF
>TRBV7-9|few|TRBJ2-7|-
TGTGCCAGCACCTCGCCAGGGGCCTACGAGCAGTACTTC
CASTSPGAYEQYF
>TRBV5-1|-|TRBJ2-1|TRBD2
TGCGCCGGCAGCTTGACTAGCGGGGGGACTAGCTCCCACAATGAGCAGTTCTTC
CAGSLTSGGTSSHNEQFF
>TRBV6-2/TRBV6-3|-|TRBJ2-5|-
TGTGCCAGCAGTTGGGGAGACTATCCCACGGGGACCCAGTACTTC
CASSWGDYPTGTQYF
>TRBV12-3/TRBV12-4|-|TRBJ1-2|TRBD1
TGTGCCAGCAGTTTGAGCCGGGACAGGGGGGACTATGGCTACACCTTC
CASSLSRDRGDYGYTF
>TRBV15|-|TRBJ2-3|-
TGTGCCACCAGCAGAGATAGGGGGGATACGCAGTATTTT
CATSRDRGDTQYF
>TRBV10-3|-|TRBJ2-6|TRBD1
TGTGCCATCAGTGATACACAGGGGGAGTTTGGGGCCAACGTCCTGACTTTC
CAISDTQGEFGANVLTF
>TRBV7-8|-|TRBJ2-3|-
TGTGCCAGCAGCGGCCTACAGGGTGGAGGAACAGATACGCAGTATTTT
CASSGLQGGGTDTQYF
>TRBV7-6|few|TRBJ2-1|-
TGTGCCAGCAGCACGCCGGGACTCGGATACAATGAGCAGTTCTTC
CASSTPGLGYNEQFF
>TRBV6-1|-|TRBJ2-1|-
TGTGCCAGCAGTGAAATCCCAACCAATGAGCAGTTCTTC
CASSEIPTNEQFF
>TRBV10-3|few|TRBJ2-3|-
TGTGCCATCAGGGGCGGACAGAACACAGATACGCAGTATTTT
CAIRGGQNTDTQYF
>TRBV20-1|few|TRBJ2-2|-
TGCAGTGCTGACCAGCCCAACACCGGGGAGCTGTTTTTT
CSADQPNTGELFF
>TRBV15|few|TRBJ1-5|-
TGTGCCACCAGCAGAGATGCAGGGGAGGGGCAGCCCCAGCATTTT
CATSRDAGEGQPQHF
>TRBV6-2/TRBV6-3|many|TRBJ2-1|-
TGTGCCAGCAGTTACTCGGAAGGCTACAATGAGCAGTTCTTC
CASSYSEGYNEQFF
>TRBV20-1|many|TRBJ2-1|TRBD2
TGCAGTGCTATAGGAGCGGGGCATTACAATGAGCAGTTCTTC
CSAIGAGHYNEQFF
>TRBV20-1|few|TRBJ2-1|-
TGCAGTGCTAGAATAGTGGGAGTGTACAATGAGCAGTTCTTC
CSARIVGVYNEQFF
>TRBV11-2|many|TRBJ2-7|-
TGTGCCAGCAGCTTAGGTTCCACCTCTACCGACGAGCAGTACTTC
CASSLGSTSTDEQYF
>TRBV4-1|-|TRBJ2-7|-
TGCGCCAGCAGCCAAGCTACGTACTCCTACGAGCAGTACTTC
CASSQATYSYEQYF
>TRBV6-2/TRBV6-3|many|TRBJ2-7|TRBD2
TGTGCCAGCACCTTGGGGGACTTAAACGAAGTAGCGGGGACTGGCGAGCAGTACTTC
CASTLGDLNEVAGTGEQYF
>TRBV3-1|many|TRBJ2-2|TRBD2
TGTGCCAGCAGCCAAGATCCACTAGCGGGGGGGCCTGACACCGGGGAGCTGTTTTTT
CASSQDPLAGGPDTGELFF
>TRBV7-3|many|TRBJ2-7|TRBD1
TGTGCCAGCAGCAAACAAGGGGGCTCCGAGCAGTACTTC
CASSKQGGSEQYF
>TRBV29-1|-|TRBJ2-7|TRBD1
TGCAGCGTACTGACAGGGGGGCCCTCCTACGAGCAGTACTTC
CSVLTGGPSYEQYF
>TRBV7-9|few|TRBJ2-7|TRBD2
TGTGCCAGCAGCTCTACCGGACTAGCGGGTGCCTACGAGCAGTACTTC
CASSSTGLAGAYEQYF
>TRBV4-3|many|TRBJ2-1|TRBD2
TGCGCCAGCAGCCTTACGGGAGGGCCCAATGAGCAGTTCTTC
CASSLTGGPNEQFF
>TRBV2|few|TRBJ2-2|TRBD1
TGTGCCAGCAGCGCGGGACAGGGAAGAACCGGGGAGCTGTTTTTT
CASSAGQGRTGELFF
>TRBV6-5|few|TRBJ2-1|-
TGTGCCAGCAGTTACTCCAGATACAATGAGCAGTTCTTC
CASSYSRYNEQFF